Included here is one TCR beta chain sequence, with context. A much more abundant neighbour one base away suggests this may be a read error. This specimen belongs to a study of molecular identifiers for immune sequencing clone quantification. TCRdb analysed the PCR reads with MiXCR anew, one entry per CDR3 protein. The sample lists 90,000 or so distinct CDR3 sequences; roughly 21% were seen once. The germline gives CDR1 SGHDT, CDR2 YYEEEE. The CDR3 spans 13 residues. V lost 3 bases, J lost 1 base, and 7 bases lay in between. Naive CD8 T cells were sorted, and the gate applied was CD8+CD4-CCR7+CD45RA+. Input material: naive CD8+ T cells from blood, with Jurkat cell RNA spiked in. The subset denotes: FACS-sorted CD8+CD4-CCR7+CD45RA+ naive T cells. This chain joins TRBV5-6 and TRBJ1-1; D is unclear. The receptor comes from a human donor in good health. Some libraries in this study had Jurkat cell RNA spiked in. The CDR3 is CASSCDSNTEAFF. CDR3 sequence (DNA): TGTGCCAGCAGCTGCGACTCGAACACTGAAGCTTTCTTT.